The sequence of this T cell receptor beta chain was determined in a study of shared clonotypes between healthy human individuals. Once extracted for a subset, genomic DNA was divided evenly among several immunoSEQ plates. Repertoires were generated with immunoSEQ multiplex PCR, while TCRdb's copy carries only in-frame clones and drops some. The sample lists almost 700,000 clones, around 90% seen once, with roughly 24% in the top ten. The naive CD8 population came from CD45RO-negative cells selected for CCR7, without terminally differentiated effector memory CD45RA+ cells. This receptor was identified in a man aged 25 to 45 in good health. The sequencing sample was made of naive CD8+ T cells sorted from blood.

Here the CDR3 reads CASISGDTDTQYF. DNA of the CDR3: TGTGCCAGTATTAGCGGGGACACAGATACGCAGTATTTT. The chain carries TRBV19 and TRBJ2-3, with 8 bases fitting TRBD2. This CDR3 has 13 amino acids. CDR1 and CDR2 from the germline V gene are LNHDA and SQIVND (reference sequence). The J segment lost 2 bases and the V segment lost 7 bases, leaving 2 bases of the junction unmatched.